This T cell receptor (beta chain) was retrieved from a study of blood T cell repertoires in COVID-19. Study overall: The samples span acute and convalescent COVID-19 from the United States, Italy and Spain. T cells, B-cell-depleted T cells, or PBMCs supplied cDNA or gDNA.

V lost 3 bases, J lost 3 bases, and 15 bases lay in between. Germline values: CDR1 MNHEY, CDR2 SVGAGI. This CDR3 has 15 residues. In the source study's methods: Using reference gene primer amplification, nucleated cell counts were estimated. The table came from immunoSEQ multiplex PCR; TCRdb's copy has only in-frame clones and leaves some out. That table supplies the V and J calls and clone size; D and trimming were determined from the DNA. The sample shows 270,000 or so clones, around 88% of them seen only once. The clonotype was recovered from a man aged 35 to 55 with acute or convalescent COVID-19. V is TRBV6-5 and J is TRBJ2-7, with a possible D match to TRBD1 (5 bases). Material for sequencing was peripheral blood. The CDR3 DNA is TGTGCCAGCAGTTATGGGGCAGGGTATAGCTACGAGCAGTACTTC. It codes for CASSYGAGYSYEQYF.